The entry below describes one T cell receptor (beta chain). The data belong to a study of T cell changes during pregnancy in multiple sclerosis. Repertoires were generated with immunoSEQ multiplex PCR, while TCRdb's copy carries only in-frame clones and drops some. The sample has about 93,000 clones; around 92% are singletons. CDR1 and CDR2 (germline): LGHNA, YSLEER. V dropped 1 base and J dropped 0 bases, with 4 bases sitting between them. The CDR3 spans 15 residues. The rearrangement joins TRBV4-3 to TRBJ2-6; D is unresolved. This receptor was taken from a female donor in good health, enrolled as a control in a pregnancy study. This material consisted of peripheral blood, taken after pregnancy. CDR3 coding DNA: TGCGCCAGCAGCCAAGTCTCCTCTGGGGCCAACGTCCTGACTTTC. It yields the protein CASSQVSSGANVLTF.